What follows are 8 T cell receptor beta chains derived from one specimen sequenced in a study of graft-versus-host responses after intestinal transplantation. No cognate antigen is known for these TCRs. The table came from immunoSEQ multiplex PCR; TCRdb's copy has only in-frame clones and leaves some out. The data show about 88,000 clones, 85% to 95% seen once. Sequenced material: unstimulated CD4+ T cells sorted from spleen or lymph node cells, taken before transplant. The receptors stem from a human donor who was the organ donor for an intestinal transplant.

This chain joins TRBV4-1 and TRBJ2-5; tentatively, D is TRBD2 (7 bases). V dropped 2 bases and J dropped 4 bases, with 17 bases sitting between them. The germline V gene encodes CDR1 MGHRA and CDR2 YSYEKL. The CDR3 length is 16 residues. CDR3 amino acids: CASSQIHGGQPETQYF. CDR3 coding DNA: TGCGCCAGCAGCCAAATTCACGGGGGGCAGCCAGAGACCCAGTACTTC.

This clone has only a few counts. The chain couples TRBV5-1 to TRBJ2-7, with no clear D. Germline CDR1 SGHRS, CDR2 YFSETQ. The V end was cut by 0 bases, the J end by 4 bases, with 2 bases between. The CDR3 extends over 11 amino acids. DNA of the CDR3: TGCGCCAGCAGCTTGGAGTACGAGCAGTACTTC. It codes for CASSLEYEQYF. Full variable domain (rest looked up from reference TRBV5-1 and TRBJ2-7): KAGVTQTPRYLIKTRGQQVTLSCSPISGHRSVSWYQQTPGQGLQFLFEYFSETQRNKGNFPGRFSGRQFSNSRSEMNVSTLELGDSALYLCASSLEYEQYFGPGTRLTVT.

In its sample, this clone was seen once. One end of the junction is discordant with germline, which a read error may explain. The chain couples TRBV7-2 to TRBJ2-3, with D unresolved. The CDR3 spans 11 residues. Germline V gene sequence: CDR1 SGHTA, CDR2 FQGNSA. The CDR3 sequence: CASSLAGPPRF. The CDR3 region has the DNA TGTGCCAGCAGCTTAGCGGGTCCCCCTCGGTTT.

This rearrangement joins TRBV10-2 to TRBJ1-4; perhaps TRBD1 as D (5 bases). This CDR3 is built from 16 residues. V was trimmed by 4 bases and J by 8 bases, leaving 20 bases between them. CDR1 and CDR2 from the germline V gene are WSHSY and SAAADI. CDR3 sequence (DNA): TGCGCCAGCAGTGCAGGGTTTGGGGCGGGTAGGGAAAAACTGTTTTTT. Its protein product is CASSAGFGAGREKLFF.

This chain joins TRBV10-1 and TRBJ2-1, with D uncertain. CDR3 length equals 12 residues. Looked up from germline, CDR1 is WNHNN and CDR2 is SYGVQD (reference sequence). V shed 3 bases and J shed 4 bases, with 4 bases lying between them. The CDR3 DNA sequence: TGCGCCAGCAGTGACCGATACAATGAGCAGTTCTTC. It yields the protein CASSDRYNEQFF.

CDR3 residues: CASSLFQGASYNEQFF. CDR3 in DNA: TGCGCCAGCAGCTTGTTTCAGGGGGCCTCCTACAATGAGCAGTTCTTC. The chain uses TRBV5-1 and TRBJ2-1, with TRBD1 matching 8 bases. CDR3 size: 16 residues. The junction had 3 bases not matched to a gene; V was cut back by 1 base and J by 0 bases. Germline values: CDR1 SGHRS, CDR2 YFSETQ. Together with reference TRBV5-1 and TRBJ2-1, the CDR3 gives the full variable domain: KAGVTQTPRYLIKTRGQQVTLSCSPISGHRSVSWYQQTPGQGLQFLFEYFSETQRNKGNFPGRFSGRQFSNSRSEMNVSTLELGDSALYLCASSLFQGASYNEQFFGPGTRLTVL.

The chain is built from TRBV28 and TRBJ2-3, with TRBD2 identical over 10 bases. The CDR3 is 16 residues long. CDR1 MDHEN and CDR2 SYDVKM come from the germline V gene. Trimming at V came to 7 bases and at J to 4 bases, leaving 11 bases not matched to a gene. CDR3 protein: CASTLNYGLAADTQYF. CDR3 in DNA: TGTGCCAGCACCCTAAACTACGGACTAGCGGCAGATACGCAGTATTTT.

This chain links TRBV9 with TRBJ1-2; D remains ambiguous. Trimming cost V 0 bases and J 4 bases, with 10 bases left between them. Germline loops: CDR1 SGDLS, CDR2 YYNGEE. CDR3 length: 14 amino acids. The CDR3 DNA is TGTGCCAGCAGCGTAGGGTGGGTGACCTATGGCTACACCTTC. Its translation: CASSVGWVTYGYTF.